The sequence of this T cell receptor beta chain was determined in a study of control samples from healthy donors and cancer patients. The V gene's germline CDR1 is MNHEY and CDR2 SMNVEV (reference sequence). J was trimmed by 4 bases and V by 6 bases; bases with no gene match: 6. CDR3 size: 15 residues. TCRdb keeps only in-frame clones here, not all; method: immunoSEQ multiplex PCR. This sample has fewer than 150,000 clones, with approximately 90% found just once. This clone appeared a single time. The specimen sequenced was blood. V usage is TRBV27 and J usage is TRBJ1-3; 10 bases fit TRBD1. The receptor was isolated from a man younger than 35 in good health. This chain's CDR3 is CASRRQGAAGNTIYF. The CDR3 nucleotides are TGTGCCAGCAGACGACAGGGGGCGGCGGGAAACACCATATATTTT.